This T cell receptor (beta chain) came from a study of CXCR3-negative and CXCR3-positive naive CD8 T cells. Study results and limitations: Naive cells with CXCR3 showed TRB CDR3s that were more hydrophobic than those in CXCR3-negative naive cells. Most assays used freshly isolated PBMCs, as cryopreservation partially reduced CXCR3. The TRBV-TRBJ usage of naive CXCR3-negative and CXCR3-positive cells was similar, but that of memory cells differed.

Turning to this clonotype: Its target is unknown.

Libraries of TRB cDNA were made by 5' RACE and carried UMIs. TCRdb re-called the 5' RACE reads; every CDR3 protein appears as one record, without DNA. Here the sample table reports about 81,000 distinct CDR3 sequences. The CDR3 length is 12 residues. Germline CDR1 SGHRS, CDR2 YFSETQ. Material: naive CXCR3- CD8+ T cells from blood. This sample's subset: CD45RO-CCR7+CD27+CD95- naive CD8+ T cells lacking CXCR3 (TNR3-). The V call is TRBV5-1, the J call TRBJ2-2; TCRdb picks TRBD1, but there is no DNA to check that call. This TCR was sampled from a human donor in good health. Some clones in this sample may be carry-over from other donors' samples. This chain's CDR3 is CATVGATGELFF.